This entry features one T cell receptor (beta chain) sequence. Its antigen remains unidentified. Base qualities were left out, and no much larger clone turns up one base away. This sample's treatment or condition label indicates: randomized to nivolumab then ipilimumab (arm A) or the reverse (arm B). No trial patient had received prior DNA-damaging chemotherapy. On a FACS Aria II flow cytometer, live CD3+CD8+ cells that were negative for CD19 and CD56 were sorted from thawed PBMCs. Samples were obtained from patients with melanoma enrolled in CheckMate 064, a randomized, open-label phase II trial of sequential checkpoint blockade. Peripheral blood mononuclear cells were collected by leukapheresis, purified using Ficoll-Paque, and frozen in human serum containing approximately 9.4% DMSO. Right after sorting, the blood CD3+CD8+ cells were verified to be >95% pure, and DNA extraction followed. V was cut back by 6 bases and J by 3 bases, leaving a gap of 13 bases between them. Taken from the germline V gene, the CDR1 and CDR2 loops are SGHDT and YYEEEE. CDR3 length: 13 amino acids, cysteine to phenylalanine. Kept here is only the CDR3 DNA, which spans 39 bases and is read in frame from base 1.

TCRbeta CDR3 regions were immunosequenced from genomic DNA with the immunoSEQ Assay. Before high-throughput sequencing, genomic DNA was amplified using bias-controlled multiplex PCR. The paper's processing steps were these. To quantify the absolute abundance of each unique TCRbeta CDR3 region, the sequences were collapsed and filtered. Clonality, defined as 1 minus Pielou's evenness, was calculated using only productive rearrangements. Clones with significantly greater frequencies in on-treatment versus baseline samples were identified using a previously published method. TCRdb re-hosts the immuneACCESS table, in-frame sequences only. Its copies lack some clones; in the studies checked, an unresolved V gene accounts for under half of them, and the cause for the rest is not known. The V and J calls and clone size come from that table; D and trimming were worked out from the DNA. The sample records about 22,000 clones, 80% of which are singletons. Clones ranked in the top ten supply under 30% of the sample.

This entry belongs to a study of sequential checkpoint blockade in melanoma (dated by TCRdb to between 2017 and 2020). With regard to the full study: Patients were assigned by 1:1 randomization to either first-line nivolumab followed by ipilimumab (arm A) or ipilimumab followed by nivolumab (arm B). Maintenance nivolumab came after both trial sequences.

The research as a whole found: Validation of the response-prediction model combining TCR metrics and mutation burden is needed in larger, independent patient cohorts.

The rearrangement combines TRBV5-6 with TRBJ2-7; 7 matching bases give a weak D call of TRBD2. The TCR was taken from a human donor with melanoma. The specimen was CD8+ T cells sorted from blood (inferred from file names), collected from a patient given nivolumab and ipilimumab in sequence. The CDR3 region: CASTWGGLYEQYF. In nucleotides, the sequence is TGTGCCAGCACCTGGGGGGGGCTCTACGAGCAGTACTTC.